The clone carrying this T cell receptor (beta chain) was seen just once. Antigen: not known. This entry is derived from a study of T cell repertoires in cytomegalovirus infection. Across the study: CMV infection plus the matching HLA type was flagged by public TCR beta signatures. Overall study results and limits: The cumulative frequency of public TCR beta families distinguished individuals who carried CMV together with the relevant HLA. Predominance within the ex vivo response was attributable to HLA-C-restricted CMV-specific TCR beta clonotypes.

TCRdb independently ran MiXCR on the reads; one entry per CDR3 protein. The repertoire includes a few hundred thousand distinct CDR3 sequences, 9.5% of them detected once, and over 3.5% sits in the top ten. V was pared by 7 bases and J by 4 bases, with 12 bases of the junction left unmatched. The CDR3 loop spans 16 amino acids. Germline CDR1 MDHEN, CDR2 SYDVKM. The chain carries TRBV28 and TRBJ1-3; the match to TRBD1 covers 8 bases. This clonotype was obtained from a human donor in good health (CMV status not recorded). Some clones in this sample may be carry-over from other donors' samples. Sequenced input: PBMCs. For the CDR3, the DNA is TGTGCCAGCAATTACGACAGGGGATTGGTCGGAAACACCATATATTTT. Amino acid sequence: CASNYDRGLVGNTIYF.